This entry is about one T cell receptor beta chain. Its antigen is undetermined. The data were obtained in a study of T cells after posttransplantation cyclophosphamide. Germline CDR1 is LNHDA and CDR2 is SQIVND (reference sequence). This CDR3 spans 14 amino acids. The V segment lost 7 bases and the J segment 3 bases; nucleotides outside the gene matches: 9. Study findings and constraints: Skin or GI-infiltrating T cells shared few TRB sequences with blood. Later post-transplant blood repertoires were often dominated by donor CD8+ memory clones.

Libraries were prepared by immunoSEQ multiplex PCR; TCRdb keeps only in-frame clonotypes and omits some of them. This sample has tens of thousands of clones; 85% to 95% occur once, and the top ten carry 2.5% to 3.5%. This receptor was obtained from a woman aged 25 to 39 in good health and a related stem cell transplant donor. J is TRBJ2-7 and V is TRBV19, with 7 bases aligning to TRBD1. Input material: PBMCs. CDR3 sequence reads: CASTAMAGGYEQYF. CDR3 DNA: TGTGCCAGTACCGCAATGGCAGGGGGCTACGAGCAGTACTTC.